This is a list of T cell receptor beta chains from one sample in a study of CD8+ T cells in alopecia areata. The method was immunoSEQ multiplex PCR; TCRdb's version includes in-frame clones alone and lacks a portion of them. The sample includes 110,000 or so clones, 55% to 60% of them seen just once. The sample was CD4+ T cells sorted from blood, taken at week 24, from a patient treated with tofacitinib. The receptors here all came from a human donor with alopecia areata. Each CDR3 is given with its conserved first and last residue. D genes are given only for firm matches. Rows give clone size only sometimes, using once, few, many, or a class for an expanded clone.

clone size	J gene	D gene	V gene	CDR3 protein	CDR3 DNA
.	TRBJ1-6	.	TRBV7-2	CASSLAGGNSPLHF	TGTGCCAGCAGCTTAGCGGGGGGAAATTCACCCCTCCACTTT
.	TRBJ1-4	.	TRBV27	CASSPRSGRNEKLFF	TGTGCCAGCAGTCCCCGATCAGGACGAAATGAAAAACTGTTTTTT
.	TRBJ2-6	.	TRBV7-2	CASSQQVISGANVLTF	TGTGCCAGCAGCCAACAAGTAATCTCTGGGGCCAACGTCCTGACTTTC
.	TRBJ2-6	.	TRBV19	CASSVWTTSGANVLTF	TGTGCCAGTAGTGTATGGACAACCTCTGGGGCCAACGTCCTGACTTTC
.	TRBJ2-3	TRBD2	TRBV2	CASTSGGTDTQYF	TGTGCCAGCACTAGCGGGGGAACAGATACGCAGTATTTT
few	TRBJ2-7	TRBD1	TRBV6-6	CASSGTAYEQYF	TGTGCCAGCAGCGGGACAGCCTACGAGCAGTACTTC
.	TRBJ1-1	TRBD1	TRBV29-1	CSFDRGWTEAFF	TGCAGCTTCGACAGGGGGTGGACTGAAGCTTTCTTT
.	TRBJ1-2	.	TRBV7-2	CASTQRSDYGYTF	TGTGCCAGCACCCAAAGGTCTGACTATGGCTACACCTTC
few	TRBJ2-7	.	TRBV28	CAIFGGSYEQYF	TGTGCCATTTTCGGGGGTTCCTACGAGCAGTACTTC
.	TRBJ2-7	TRBD1	TRBV25-1	CASSKGTASSYEQYF	TGTGCCAGCAGTAAAGGGACAGCTAGCTCCTACGAGCAGTACTTC
.	TRBJ1-1	TRBD1	TRBV5-1	CASSLAGQPMNTEAFF	TGCGCCAGCAGCTTGGCGGGACAGCCCATGAACACTGAAGCTTTCTTT
once	TRBJ1-2	.	TRBV5-1	CASSSRLTYGYTF	TGCGCCAGCAGCTCCCGACTGACCTATGGCTACACCTTC
.	TRBJ2-3	TRBD2	TRBV29-1	CSASRGGTTDTQYF	TGCAGCGCCTCTCGGGGGGGGACCACAGATACGCAGTATTTT
.	TRBJ2-7	.	TRBV7-9	CASSLAGPGTSYEQYF	TGTGCCAGCAGCTTAGCTGGTCCGGGCACTAGCTACGAGCAGTACTTC
few	TRBJ1-6	.	TRBV7-9	CASSLASDNSPLHF	TGTGCCAGCAGCTTAGCTTCAGATAATTCACCCCTCCACTTT
few	TRBJ2-7	.	TRBV7-2	CASSTDAYEQYF	TGTGCCAGCAGCACCGACGCCTACGAGCAGTACTTC
few	TRBJ2-6	.	TRBV15	CATSRAKVVGVTGANVLTF	TGTGCCACCAGCAGAGCCAAGGTAGTGGGTGTGACTGGGGCCAACGTCCTGACTTTC
once	TRBJ2-7	.	TRBV9	CASSVSSYYEQYF	TGTGCCAGCAGCGTATCCAGTTACTACGAGCAGTACTTC
.	TRBJ2-5	TRBD1	TRBV19	CASSDQGAETQYF	TGTGCCAGTAGTGATCAGGGGGCCGAGACCCAGTACTTC
.	TRBJ1-2	TRBD1	TRBV7-9	CASSSAGTGRGYTF	TGTGCCAGCAGCTCAGCCGGGACAGGGAGAGGCTACACCTTC
.	TRBJ2-7	.	TRBV15	CATSIIQGYEQYF	TGTGCCACCAGCATTATACAGGGCTACGAGCAGTACTTC
few	TRBJ2-7	TRBD1	TRBV14	CASNRQGYEQYF	TGTGCCAGCAACCGACAGGGGTACGAGCAGTACTTC
.	TRBJ2-7	TRBD1	TRBV6-5	CASSLRTGAGEQYF	TGTGCCAGCAGCTTGCGGACAGGGGCCGGCGAGCAGTACTTC
.	TRBJ1-1	.	TRBV14	CASSQQGLRDTEAFF	TGTGCCAGCAGCCAGCAAGGGTTGAGAGACACTGAAGCTTTCTTT